The 5 T cell receptor beta chains given below trace back to one sample, sequenced in a study of shared clonotypes between healthy human individuals. CD45RO-negative CD8 cells positively selected for CCR7 made up the naive population, which excluded terminally differentiated effector memory CD45RA+ cells. Only in-frame clones appear in the TCRdb table, and some are missing; sequencing was by immunoSEQ multiplex PCR. The sample carries 1.5 million to 2.5 million clones, approximately 95% recorded once. The sequencing sample was made of naive CD8+ T cells sorted from blood. The source is a man aged 18 to 30 in good health.

This chain links TRBV6-1 with TRBJ2-7; no firm D call. Germline V lookup: CDR1 MNHNS, CDR2 SASEGT. Trimming cost V 1 base and J 0 bases, with 4 bases left between them. The CDR3 has 13 residues. The CDR3 DNA sequence: TGTGCCAGCAGTGAAGTGTTCTCCTACGAGCAGTACTTC. Protein: CASSEVFSYEQYF.

The table lists this clone with a count of one. This chain uses TRBV21-1 with TRBJ2-1. TRBV21-1 is described as a pseudogene. This CDR3 contains 14 residues. The CDR3: CASSKERQGHEQFF. The CDR3 DNA sequence: TGTGCCAGCAGCAAAGAGAGGCAGGGACATGAGCAGTTCTTC.

This clone is a singleton in its sample. The chain employs TRBV5-1 and TRBJ2-1; 7 bases align to TRBD2. In germline, CDR1 is SGHRS, CDR2 YFSETQ. The CDR3 has 13 amino acids. J lost 9 bases, V lost 4 bases, and 7 bases had no gene match. The CDR3 DNA follows: TGCGCCAGCAGCCCAGAGACTAGCTCTGAGCAGTTCTTC. Amino acid sequence: CASSPETSSEQFF.

This sequence joins TRBV7-6 and TRBJ2-2; no firm D call. The CDR3 length is 14 residues. Germline loops: CDR1 SGHVS, CDR2 FNYEAQ. Trimming stripped 0 bases from V and 1 base from J, with 3 bases between. The CDR3 nucleotides are TGTGCCAGCAGCTTAGCTGTGAACACCGGGGAGCTGTTTTTT. It encodes CASSLAVNTGELFF. The variable domain in full, with the rest retrieved from reference TRBV7-6 and TRBJ2-2, is GAGVSQSPRYKVTKRGQDVALRCDPISGHVSLYWYRQALGQGPEFLTYFNYEAQQDKSGLPNDRFSAERPEGSISTLTIQRTEQRDSAMYRCASSLAVNTGELFFGEGSRLTVL.

V usage is TRBV7-2 and J usage is TRBJ2-7, with 10 bases aligning to TRBD2. The CDR3 extends over 18 amino acids. The V segment lost 5 bases and the J segment 7 bases; nucleotides outside the gene matches: 20. Looked up from germline, CDR1 is SGHTA and CDR2 is FQGNSA. DNA for the CDR3: TGTGCCAGCAGCCCTATCGTGATCTTTAGCGGGAGGTCGGGGGAGCAGTACTTC. Protein product: CASSPIVIFSGRSGEQYF. The full variable domain, with the rest looked up from reference TRBV7-2 and TRBJ2-7, is GAGVSQSPSNKVTEKGKDVELRCDPISGHTALYWYRQSLGQGLEFLIYFQGNSAPDKSGLPSDRFSAERTGGSVSTLTIQRTQQEDSAVYLCASSPIVIFSGRSGEQYFGPGTRLTVT.